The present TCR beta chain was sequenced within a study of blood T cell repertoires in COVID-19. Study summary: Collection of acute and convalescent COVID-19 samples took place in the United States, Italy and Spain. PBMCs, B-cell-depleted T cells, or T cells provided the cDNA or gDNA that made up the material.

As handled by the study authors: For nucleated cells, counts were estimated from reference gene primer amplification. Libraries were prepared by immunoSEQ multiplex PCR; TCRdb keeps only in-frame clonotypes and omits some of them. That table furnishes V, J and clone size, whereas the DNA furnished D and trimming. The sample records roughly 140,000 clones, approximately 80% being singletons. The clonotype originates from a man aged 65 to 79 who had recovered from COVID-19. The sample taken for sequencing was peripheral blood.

CDR3 sequence (DNA): TGTGCCAGCAGCAAACCCGCGCGTGGGAGTAATGAGCAGTTCTTC. Its protein is CASSKPARGSNEQFF. This rearrangement joins TRBV21-1 to TRBJ2-1; TRBD2, the D gene given by the table, was not confirmed from the DNA. TRBV21-1 is given as a pseudogene. The CDR3 contains 15 residues.